A selection of T cell receptor beta chains follows, all from one sample in a study of PD-1 blockade in classical Hodgkin lymphoma. The assay was immunoSEQ multiplex PCR, and TCRdb's table has in-frame clones only and misses some. The sample has about 47,000 clones, 80% seen once. The sequencing here drew on peripheral blood mononuclear cells (PBMCs), taken before the fourth cycle of nivolumab. All receptors derive from a human donor with classical Hodgkin lymphoma. Both conserved end residues are part of each CDR3. D genes are given only for firm matches. The size field is filled for only some rows; it gives once, few, many or a size class.

V: TRBV6-5
J: TRBJ2-7
size: .
D: .
CDR3: CASSPAYYEQYF
DNA: TGTGCCAGCAGTCCCGCATACTACGAGCAGTACTTC

V: TRBV5-3
J: TRBJ2-7
size: .
D: .
CDR3: CASSPSDVASYEQYF
DNA: TGTGCCAGCAGCCCATCGGACGTAGCCTCCTACGAGCAGTACTTC

V: TRBV5-1
J: TRBJ1-1
size: .
D: .
CDR3: CASSAPGRNTEAFF
DNA: TGCGCCAGCAGCGCCCCGGGACGGAACACTGAAGCTTTCTTT

V: TRBV7-6
J: TRBJ2-5
size: .
D: TRBD1
CDR3: CASSPDTGEWGRETQYF
DNA: TGTGCCAGCAGCCCTGATACAGGGGAATGGGGGCGAGAGACCCAGTACTTC

V: TRBV6-4
J: TRBJ1-1
size: .
D: .
CDR3: CASSVTGGLTEAFF
DNA: TGTGCCAGCAGTGTAACTGGGGGTTTAACTGAAGCTTTCTTT

V: TRBV2
J: TRBJ1-1
size: .
D: .
CDR3: CASTLLRGAGEAFF
DNA: TGTGCCAGCACCCTGTTGCGGGGGGCGGGTGAAGCTTTCTTT

V: TRBV2
J: TRBJ2-7
size: .
D: TRBD2
CDR3: CASSGVSGGANEQYF
DNA: TGTGCCAGCAGTGGTGTTAGCGGGGGGGCTAACGAGCAGTACTTC

V: TRBV11-2
J: TRBJ2-1
size: .
D: .
CDR3: CASSWLRKYNEQFF
DNA: TGTGCCAGCAGCTGGTTGAGAAAGTACAATGAGCAGTTCTTC

V: TRBV28
J: TRBJ1-1
size: once
D: TRBD1
CDR3: CASSRQGFRAEAFF
DNA: TGTGCCAGCAGTCGACAGGGCTTCCGAGCCGAAGCTTTCTTT

V: TRBV7-3
J: TRBJ2-1
size: .
D: .
CDR3: CASSLTPGSYNEQFF
DNA: TGTGCCAGCAGCTTAACCCCCGGATCCTACAATGAGCAGTTCTTC

V: TRBV7-8
J: TRBJ2-7
size: .
D: .
CDR3: CASSLEGRDSEAYEQYF
DNA: TGTGCCAGCAGCTTAGAAGGTCGGGACTCGGAGGCCTACGAGCAGTACTTC

V: TRBV7-9
J: TRBJ1-1
size: .
D: .
CDR3: CASSLGYQGQENTEAFF
DNA: TGTGCCAGCAGCTTAGGGTACCAGGGCCAGGAGAACACTGAAGCTTTCTTT

V: TRBV9
J: TRBJ2-7
size: .
D: TRBD2
CDR3: CASSALAGPSYEQYF
DNA: TGTGCCAGCAGCGCCCTAGCGGGGCCCTCCTACGAGCAGTACTTC

V: TRBV28
J: TRBJ2-2
size: .
D: .
CDR3: CASRTGGTTGELFF
DNA: TGTGCCAGCAGGACTGGGGGTACCACCGGGGAGCTGTTTTTT

V: TRBV30
J: TRBJ1-5
size: .
D: .
CDR3: CAWSVPWGVSNQPQHF
DNA: TGTGCCTGGAGTGTCCCATGGGGGGTAAGCAATCAGCCCCAGCATTTT

V: TRBV29-1
J: TRBJ1-4
size: .
D: .
CDR3: CSALNEKLFF
DNA: TGCAGCGCCCTTAATGAAAAACTGTTTTTT

V: TRBV5-6
J: TRBJ1-1
size: .
D: .
CDR3: CASSLRGTEAFF
DNA: TGTGCCAGCAGCCTTAGAGGGACTGAAGCTTTCTTT

V: TRBV5-1
J: TRBJ2-7
size: .
D: TRBD1
CDR3: CASSLPLGQGPQEQYF
DNA: TGCGCCAGCAGCTTGCCCCTGGGACAGGGCCCCCAAGAGCAGTACTTC

V: TRBV25-1
J: TRBJ2-4
size: .
D: .
CDR3: CASSELSGIQYF
DNA: TGTGCCAGCAGTGAATTGTCTGGGATTCAGTACTTC

V: TRBV27
J: TRBJ2-1
size: .
D: TRBD2
CDR3: CASSAGSGRGYNEQFF
DNA: TGTGCCAGCAGTGCGGGTAGCGGGAGAGGCTACAATGAGCAGTTCTTC

V: TRBV29-1
J: TRBJ2-5
size: .
D: TRBD1
CDR3: CSSGQAQETQYF
DNA: TGCAGCTCGGGACAGGCCCAAGAGACCCAGTACTTC

V: TRBV7-8
J: TRBJ2-3
size: few
D: .
CDR3: CASSFYSSTDTQYF
DNA: TGTGCCAGCAGCTTTTACAGTAGCACAGATACGCAGTATTTT

V: TRBV28
J: TRBJ1-5
size: .
D: TRBD1
CDR3: CASSLGRGRKSNQPQHF
DNA: TGTGCCAGCAGTTTAGGGAGGGGGCGAAAAAGCAATCAGCCCCAGCATTTT

V: TRBV27
J: TRBJ2-5
size: .
D: .
CDR3: CASSFSTYGVETQYF
DNA: TGTGCCAGCAGTTTTTCAACCTATGGGGTAGAGACCCAGTACTTC

V: TRBV6-6
J: TRBJ1-1
size: large
D: .
CDR3: CASSYSLGGAEAFF
DNA: TGTGCCAGCAGTTACTCCCTGGGGGGGGCTGAAGCTTTCTTT

V: TRBV2
J: TRBJ1-1
size: .
D: .
CDR3: CASSEAGRNAFF
DNA: TGTGCCAGCAGTGAAGCTGGGAGGAACGCTTTCTTT

V: TRBV11-2
J: TRBJ1-2
size: few
D: .
CDR3: CASSRQPGSGSNYGYTF
DNA: TGTGCCAGCAGCCGACAGCCGGGCAGCGGGTCTAACTATGGCTACACCTTC

V: TRBV6-1
J: TRBJ1-2
size: .
D: .
CDR3: CASSPAGRANYGYTF
DNA: TGTGCCAGCAGTCCTGCAGGGAGGGCTAACTATGGCTACACCTTC

V: TRBV14
J: TRBJ2-7
size: .
D: TRBD2
CDR3: CASSQGVVAGGRYF
DNA: TGTGCCAGCAGCCAAGGAGTGGTTGCGGGGGGCAGGTACTTC

V: TRBV10-3
J: TRBJ2-1
size: .
D: TRBD2
CDR3: CAIKTNRGLAVYNEQFF
DNA: TGTGCCATCAAGACCAACCGGGGACTAGCGGTCTACAATGAGCAGTTCTTC

V: TRBV6-5
J: TRBJ1-3
size: .
D: .
CDR3: CASTGSGNTIYF
DNA: TGTGCCAGCACAGGGTCTGGAAACACCATATATTTT

V: TRBV7-8
J: TRBJ1-2
size: few
D: TRBD1
CDR3: CASSLGTGEYAGYTF
DNA: TGTGCCAGCAGCTTAGGGACAGGGGAATACGCGGGCTACACCTTC

V: TRBV25-1
J: TRBJ2-6
size: .
D: .
CDR3: CASSTPSHLGANVLTF
DNA: TGTGCCAGCAGTACCCCGAGCCATTTGGGGGCCAACGTCCTGACTTTC

V: TRBV7-2
J: TRBJ1-1
size: .
D: .
CDR3: CASSLYSAGTEAFF
DNA: TGTGCCAGCAGCTTATATTCGGCAGGCACTGAAGCTTTCTTT

V: TRBV2
J: TRBJ2-4
size: .
D: TRBD1
CDR3: CASTFDRGLAKNIQYF
DNA: TGTGCCAGCACTTTCGACAGGGGTCTAGCCAAAAACATTCAGTACTTC

V: TRBV6-6
J: TRBJ1-4
size: .
D: TRBD1
CDR3: CASRQDRGNEKLFF
DNA: TGTGCCAGCAGACAAGACAGGGGTAATGAAAAACTGTTTTTT

V: TRBV4-2
J: TRBJ1-5
size: .
D: .
CDR3: CASSQEDGRNPQHF
DNA: TGTGCCAGCAGCCAAGAAGACGGCCGAAACCCCCAGCATTTT

V: TRBV29-1
J: TRBJ1-3
size: .
D: .
CDR3: CSVAAGAGNTIYF
DNA: TGCAGCGTTGCAGCAGGGGCTGGAAACACCATATATTTT

V: TRBV7-6
J: TRBJ2-5
size: .
D: TRBD1
CDR3: CASSLLGQGNQETQYF
DNA: TGTGCCAGCAGCTTATTGGGACAGGGTAACCAAGAGACCCAGTACTTC

V: TRBV5-6
J: TRBJ2-5
size: .
D: TRBD2
CDR3: CASSLTREGLAGDQTQYF
DNA: TGTGCCAGCAGCTTGACGAGAGAGGGACTAGCGGGAGATCAGACCCAGTACTTC

V: TRBV7-2
J: TRBJ1-2
size: .
D: .
CDR3: CASSLFPGIDSNYGYTF
DNA: TGTGCCAGCAGCTTATTCCCGGGCATAGACTCTAACTATGGCTACACCTTC

V: TRBV5-1
J: TRBJ2-7
size: .
D: TRBD1
CDR3: CASSKTGGSYEQYF
DNA: TGCGCCAGCAGCAAGACAGGGGGAAGCTACGAGCAGTACTTC

V: TRBV7-3
J: TRBJ1-5
size: medium-sized
D: .
CDR3: CASSLTGSNQPQHF
DNA: TGTGCCAGCAGCTTAACAGGAAGCAATCAGCCCCAGCATTTT

V: TRBV4-2
J: TRBJ2-3
size: .
D: .
CDR3: CASSLDLTDTQYF
DNA: TGTGCCAGCAGCTTGGACCTCACAGATACGCAGTATTTT

V: TRBV9
J: TRBJ1-6
size: many
D: TRBD1
CDR3: CASSVEGTGGNSPLHF
DNA: TGTGCCAGCAGCGTAGAAGGGACAGGGGGTAATTCACCCCTCCACTTT

V: TRBV7-6
J: TRBJ2-7
size: .
D: TRBD2
CDR3: CASSFGIAGGTYEQYF
DNA: TGTGCCAGCAGCTTTGGGATAGCGGGAGGGACCTACGAGCAGTACTTC

V: TRBV27
J: TRBJ2-7
size: .
D: .
CDR3: CASTSGYEQYF
DNA: TGTGCCAGCACCTCCGGCTACGAGCAGTACTTC

V: TRBV10-1
J: TRBJ2-7
size: once
D: .
CDR3: CASSVSGVGEQYF
DNA: TGCGCCAGCAGTGTGTCAGGGGTCGGCGAGCAGTACTTC

V: TRBV27
J: TRBJ1-5
size: .
D: .
CDR3: CASSLVREQPQHF
DNA: TGTGCCAGCAGTTTAGTTCGGGAGCAGCCCCAGCATTTT

V: TRBV19
J: TRBJ1-1
size: once
D: .
CDR3: CASSIGSRRGSEAFF
DNA: TGTGCCAGTAGTATAGGTTCACGACGGGGATCTGAAGCTTTCTTT

V: TRBV7-6
J: TRBJ2-7
size: .
D: .
CDR3: CASSEGPTKEYEQYF
DNA: TGTGCCAGCAGCGAGGGGCCGACCAAAGAGTACGAGCAGTACTTC

V: TRBV4-2
J: TRBJ2-5
size: .
D: .
CDR3: CASSQRPEETQYF
DNA: TGTGCCAGCAGTCAGAGGCCTGAGGAGACCCAGTACTTC

V: TRBV4-1
J: TRBJ1-1
size: .
D: .
CDR3: CASSHTFWGLRGEEAFF
DNA: TGCGCCAGCAGCCACACGTTCTGGGGGCTCCGGGGGGAAGAAGCTTTCTTT